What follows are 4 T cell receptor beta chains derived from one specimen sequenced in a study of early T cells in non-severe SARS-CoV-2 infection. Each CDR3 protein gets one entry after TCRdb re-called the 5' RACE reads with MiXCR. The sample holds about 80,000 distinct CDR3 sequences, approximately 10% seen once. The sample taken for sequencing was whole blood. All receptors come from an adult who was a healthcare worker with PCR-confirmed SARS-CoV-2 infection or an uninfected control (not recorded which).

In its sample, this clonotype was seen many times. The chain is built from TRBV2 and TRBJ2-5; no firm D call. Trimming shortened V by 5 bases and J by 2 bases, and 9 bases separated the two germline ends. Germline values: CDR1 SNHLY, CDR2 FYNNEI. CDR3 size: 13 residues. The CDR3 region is CASSRNHQETQYF. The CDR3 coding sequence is TGTGCCAGCAGTAGAAACCATCAAGAGACCCAGTACTTC.

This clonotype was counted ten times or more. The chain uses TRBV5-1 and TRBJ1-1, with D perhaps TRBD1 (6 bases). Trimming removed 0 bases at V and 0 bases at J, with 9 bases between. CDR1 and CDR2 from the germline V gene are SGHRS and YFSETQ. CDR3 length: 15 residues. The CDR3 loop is CASSLGGLMNTEAFF. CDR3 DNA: TGCGCCAGCAGCTTGGGGGGGCTAATGAACACTGAAGCTTTCTTT.

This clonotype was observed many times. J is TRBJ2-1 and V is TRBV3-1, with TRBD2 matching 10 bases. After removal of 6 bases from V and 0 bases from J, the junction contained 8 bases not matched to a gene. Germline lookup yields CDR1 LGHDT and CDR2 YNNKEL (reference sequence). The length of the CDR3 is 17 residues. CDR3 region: CASRPLAGDTSYNEQFF. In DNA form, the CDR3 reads TGTGCCAGCAGGCCTCTAGCGGGGGACACCTCCTACAATGAGCAGTTCTTC.

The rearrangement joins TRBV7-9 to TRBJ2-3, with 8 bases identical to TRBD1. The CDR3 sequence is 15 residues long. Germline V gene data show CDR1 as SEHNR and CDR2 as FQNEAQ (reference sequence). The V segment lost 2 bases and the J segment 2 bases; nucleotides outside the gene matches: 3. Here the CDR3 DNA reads TGTGCCAGCAGCTTACGGACAGGGCTCACAGATACGCAGTATTTT. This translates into CASSLRTGLTDTQYF. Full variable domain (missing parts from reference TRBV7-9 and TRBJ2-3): DTGVSQNPRHKITKRGQNVTFRCDPISEHNRLYWYRQTLGQGPEFLTYFQNEAQLEKSRLLSDRFSAERPKGSFSTLEIQRTEQGDSAMYLCASSLRTGLTDTQYFGPGTRLTVL.